This record concerns one T cell receptor beta chain sequence. These data come from a study of blood T cell repertoires in COVID-19. Looking at the study overall: Researchers got acute and convalescent COVID-19 samples from the United States, Italy and Spain. From T cells, B-cell-depleted T cells, or PBMCs came the material, which was cDNA or gDNA.

Trimming took 6 bases from V and 0 from J, leaving 12 bases between them. The CDR3 totals 15 residues. CDR1 is MNHEY, CDR2 SVGAGI, per germline. The authors' processing: Amplification with reference gene primers provided the estimates of nucleated cell counts. Data came from immunoSEQ multiplex PCR; TCRdb stores just in-frame clones and leaves some out. For V, J and clone size, that table is used; D and trimming come from the DNA. The sample consists of fewer than 350,000 clones, about 86% of them appearing once. This receptor was identified in a woman aged 60 to 75 with active or convalescent COVID-19. Material for sequencing was peripheral blood. This rearrangement joins TRBV6-5 to TRBJ1-3; D perhaps matches TRBD1 (6 bases). The DNA for the CDR3 is TGTGCCAGCAGACAGGGCCCCAGCTCTGGAAACACCATATATTTT. The encoded protein is CASRQGPSSGNTIYF.